This T cell receptor beta chain was found in a study of cytomegalovirus exposure and HLA in healthy donors. This PCR relied on a set of 60 Vbeta primers and 13 Jbeta primers. Generated by immunoSEQ multiplex PCR, the TCRdb table keeps only in-frame clones and is missing some. The table has 95,000 to 150,000 clones, approximately 81% seen once. Germline V gene sequence: CDR1 SNHLY, CDR2 FYNNEI. The CDR3 has 16 residues. Trimming cost V 6 bases and J 5 bases; bases outside gene matches: 13. Material: PBMCs. The gene calls are TRBV2 and TRBJ2-5, with 9 bases matching TRBD2. This TCR derives from a woman between 40 and 50 years old in good health and CMV-seronegative. In DNA, the CDR3 is TGTGCCAGCAGCCCTCGGGCGGGGGGGCTTTGGGAGACCCAGTACTTC. Translating gives CASSPRAGGLWETQYF.